This T cell receptor (beta chain) was sequenced in a study of blood T cell repertoires in COVID-19. Study as a whole: COVID-19 samples from acute and convalescent phases originated in the United States, Italy and Spain.

CDR3 length: 17 amino acids. CDR1 is SGHVS and CDR2 is FNYEAQ in the germline V gene. The trim removed 5 bases at V and 6 bases at J, leaving 14 bases unmatched. Original analysis: It was from reference gene primer amplification that nucleated cell counts were estimated. Repertoires were generated with immunoSEQ multiplex PCR, while TCRdb's copy carries only in-frame clones and drops some. V and J calls and clone size follow that table, whereas D and trimming were derived from the DNA. The sample holds some 270,000 clones, around 88% seen once. V gene TRBV7-6 combines with J gene TRBJ2-1, with TRBD2 identical over 9 bases. The sequenced sample was peripheral blood. The receptor was isolated from a woman aged 80 or older with COVID-19, enrolled during active disease. CDR3: CASSLYGAGGPSNEQFF. The CDR3 region has the DNA TGTGCCAGCAGCCTGTATGGGGCGGGGGGGCCTTCCAATGAGCAGTTCTTC.